A single sample is the source of the 8 T cell receptor beta chains below, sequenced in a study of CD8 T cells in ankylosing spondylitis. Whole-study results and caveats: Eight or nine highly homologous variants made up a TCR beta motif that seemed to typify ankylosing spondylitis blood.

MiXCR was run by TCRdb on the 5' RACE reads, yielding one entry per CDR3 protein. The sample lists more than 400,000 distinct CDR3 sequences, under 5.5% occurring once. What these receptors recognize is not known. Sequenced material: blood, either unsorted or a sorted T cell fraction (not recorded which). These receptors all stem from a male donor with ankylosing spondylitis.

A few counts support this clonotype. The V and J genes are TRBV27 and TRBJ1-6; maybe TRBD1 (5 bases). CDR1 and CDR2 (germline): MNHEY, SMNVEV (reference sequence). Deletions cut 5 bases from V and 4 bases from J, with 9 bases between. The CDR3 covers 14 residues. CDR3 sequence reads: CASSRDPYNSPLHF. The CDR3 DNA is TGTGCCAGCAGTAGGGACCCTTATAATTCACCCCTCCACTTT.

This chain uses TRBV20-1 with TRBJ2-1; tentative D call: TRBD2 (6 bases). Looked up from germline, CDR1 is DFQATT and CDR2 is SNEGSKA (reference sequence). The ends were cut back, 1 base at V and 0 bases at J, with 7 bases in the middle. There are 14 residues in the CDR3. The CDR3 loop reads CSARVLASYNEQFF. The CDR3 DNA reads as TGCAGTGCTAGAGTACTAGCCTCCTACAATGAGCAGTTCTTC.

In this sample, this clonotype turned up many times. V and J are TRBV5-1 and TRBJ1-1; a weak D match, TRBD1 (6 bases). Germline-derived CDR1 and CDR2 are SGHRS and YFSETQ. The length of the CDR3 is 14 residues. Trimming removed 3 bases at V and 5 bases at J, with 14 bases between. DNA of the CDR3: TGCGCCAGCAGCTCACAGGGATCATCTACTGAAGCTTTCTTT. Translated: CASSSQGSSTEAFF.

The sample holds many counts of this clonotype. The V call is TRBV3-1, the J call TRBJ2-6; D gene ambiguous. V was trimmed by 4 bases and J by 1 base, leaving 8 bases between them. Looked up from germline, CDR1 is LGHDT and CDR2 is YNNKEL (reference sequence). The CDR3 sequence is 15 residues long. The CDR3 DNA follows: TGTGCCAGCAGCCGAAGTGAGTCTGGGGCCAACGTCCTGACTTTC. It encodes CASSRSESGANVLTF.

This clonotype came up many times. The rearrangement uses TRBV28 and TRBJ2-2; D may be TRBD1 (7 bases). V lost 2 bases, J lost 5 bases, and 18 bases lay in between. Per germline, CDR1 MDHEN and CDR2 SYDVKM. CDR3 size: 17 residues. The CDR3 sequence is CASSLLRWQGGTGELFF. CDR3 in DNA: TGTGCCAGCAGTTTACTCCGTTGGCAGGGGGGAACCGGGGAGCTGTTTTTT. Combining the CDR3 with reference TRBV28 and TRBJ2-2 gives the whole variable domain DVKVTQSSRYLVKRTGEKVFLECVQDMDHENMFWYRQDPGLGLRLIYFSYDVKMKEKGDIPEGYSVSREKKERFSLILESASTNQTSMYLCASSLLRWQGGTGELFFGEGSRLTVL.

With respect to this clonotype: Here the CDR3 omits its conserved ending phenylalanine or tryptophan, so a read error is the likely source. The chain recombines TRBV20-1 with TRBJ1-5, with 8 nucleotides matching TRBD1. From germline, CDR1 is DFQATT and CDR2 SNEGSKA (reference sequence). The CDR3 totals 15 residues. After removal of 5 bases from V and 7 bases from J, the junction contained 13 bases not matched to a gene. In nucleotides, the CDR3 is TGCAGTGCTCTGCCCACCGACAGGGGATCCCAGCCCCAGCATTCT. Residues: CSALPTDRGSQPQHS.

This clonotype was observed many times. The chain couples TRBV7-9 to TRBJ1-2; TRBD1 is a possible D gene (5 bases). V was trimmed by 0 bases and J by 10 bases, leaving 9 bases between them. The CDR3 extends over 12 amino acids. CDR1 SEHNR and CDR2 FQNEAQ come from the germline V gene (reference sequence). The chain's CDR3 is CASSLAGDLYTF. In DNA form, the CDR3 reads TGTGCCAGCAGCTTAGCGGGGGACCTCTACACCTTC.

This clonotype has at least ten counts. V gene TRBV7-9 combines with J gene TRBJ2-7; tentatively, D is TRBD1 or TRBD2 (7 bases each). Looked up from germline, CDR1 is SEHNR and CDR2 is FQNEAQ (reference sequence). The CDR3 contains 14 residues. The V and J ends lost 2 bases and 9 bases respectively, with 17 bases between them. This CDR3 is CASSLSRTGGGQYF. CDR3 nucleotides: TGTGCCAGCAGCTTATCCCGGACAGGCGGGGGGCAGTACTTC.